This T cell receptor beta chain came from a study of neurological immune-mediated disorders. It was by 5'RACE with 10-nucleotide random UMIs that the cDNA was made. TCRdb processed the 5' RACE reads anew with MiXCR; each CDR3 protein has one entry. Of about 79,000 distinct CDR3 sequences in the sample, around an eighth were seen once. The V gene's germline CDR1 is SGHTA and CDR2 FQGTGA. The junction had 6 bases not matched to a gene; V was cut back by 2 bases and J by 2 bases. CDR3 length: 15 amino acids. Healthy controls consisted of blood bank volunteers in Maryland, USA. Study-level points and caveats: Among expanded clones, no CDR3 amino acid sequences were shared across subjects, a pattern suggesting private repertoires in all groups.

In this sample, this clonotype turned up many times. Its antigen is not known. Material: PBMCs. This receptor was taken from a woman aged 50 to 60 in good health. This chain connects TRBV7-3 to TRBJ2-7; 7 nucleotides match TRBD1. CDR3 coding DNA: TGTGCCAGCAGCTTAGGCAGGGGGAGCACCTACGAGCAGTACTTC. Amino acids: CASSLGRGSTYEQYF.